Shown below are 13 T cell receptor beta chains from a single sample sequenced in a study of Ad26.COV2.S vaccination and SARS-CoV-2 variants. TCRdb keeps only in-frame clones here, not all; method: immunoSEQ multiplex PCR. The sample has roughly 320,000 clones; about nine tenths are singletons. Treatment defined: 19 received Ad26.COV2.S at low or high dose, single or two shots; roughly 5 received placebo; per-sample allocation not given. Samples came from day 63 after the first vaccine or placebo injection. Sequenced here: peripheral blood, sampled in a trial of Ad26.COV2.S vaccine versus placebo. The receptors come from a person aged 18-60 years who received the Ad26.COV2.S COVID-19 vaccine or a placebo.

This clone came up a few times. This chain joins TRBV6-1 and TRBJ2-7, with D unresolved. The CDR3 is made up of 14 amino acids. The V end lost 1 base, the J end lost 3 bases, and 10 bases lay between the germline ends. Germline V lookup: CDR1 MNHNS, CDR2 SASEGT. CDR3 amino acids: CASSEGDLYYEQYF. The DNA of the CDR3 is TGTGCCAGCAGTGAAGGTGACCTCTACTACGAGCAGTACTTC.

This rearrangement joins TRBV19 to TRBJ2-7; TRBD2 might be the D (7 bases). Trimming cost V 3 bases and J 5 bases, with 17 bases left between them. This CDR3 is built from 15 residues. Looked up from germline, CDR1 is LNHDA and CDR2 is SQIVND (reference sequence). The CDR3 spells CASSIQSGTQNEQYF. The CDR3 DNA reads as TGTGCCAGTAGTATTCAAAGCGGGACACAGAACGAGCAGTACTTC.

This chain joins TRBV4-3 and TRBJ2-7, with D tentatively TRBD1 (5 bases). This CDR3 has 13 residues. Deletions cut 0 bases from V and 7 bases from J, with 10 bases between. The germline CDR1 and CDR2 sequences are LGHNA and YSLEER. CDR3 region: CASSQDKGREQYF. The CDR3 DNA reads TGCGCCAGCAGCCAAGATAAGGGGCGTGAGCAGTACTTC.

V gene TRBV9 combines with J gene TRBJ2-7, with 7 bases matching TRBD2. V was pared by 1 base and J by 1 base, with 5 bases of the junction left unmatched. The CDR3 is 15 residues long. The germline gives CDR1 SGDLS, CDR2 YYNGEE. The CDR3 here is CASSVSPSGSYEQYF. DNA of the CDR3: TGTGCCAGCAGCGTATCCCCTAGCGGTTCCTACGAGCAGTACTTC.

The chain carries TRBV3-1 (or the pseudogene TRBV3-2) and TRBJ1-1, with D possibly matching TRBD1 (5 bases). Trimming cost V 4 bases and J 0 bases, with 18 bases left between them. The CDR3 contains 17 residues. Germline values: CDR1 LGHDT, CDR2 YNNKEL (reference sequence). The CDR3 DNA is TGTGCCAGCAGCCGGATTGGGGGTCGATCAATGAACACTGAAGCTTTCTTT. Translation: CASSRIGGRSMNTEAFF.

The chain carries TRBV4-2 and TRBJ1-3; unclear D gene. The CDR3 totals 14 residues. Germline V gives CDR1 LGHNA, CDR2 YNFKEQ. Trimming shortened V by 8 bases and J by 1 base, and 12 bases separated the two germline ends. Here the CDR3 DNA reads TGTGCCAGCGGCGAGGGAATATCTGGAAACACCATATATTTT. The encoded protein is CASGEGISGNTIYF.

Here the CDR3 reads CASSKTGTGLTTNEKLFF. The CDR3 coding sequence is TGTGCCAGCAGCAAAACCGGGACAGGACTAACAACTAATGAAAAACTGTTTTTT. This sequence joins TRBV5-4 and TRBJ1-4; 8 bases line up with TRBD1. Germline assignment: CDR1 SGHNT and CDR2 YYREEE (reference sequence). This CDR3 comprises 18 residues. The J segment lost 0 bases and the V segment lost 4 bases, leaving 11 bases of the junction unmatched.

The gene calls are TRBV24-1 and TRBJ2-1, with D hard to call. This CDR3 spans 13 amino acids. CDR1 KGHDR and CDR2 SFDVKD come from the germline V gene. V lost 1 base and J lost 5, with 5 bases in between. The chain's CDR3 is CATSDLSDNEQFF. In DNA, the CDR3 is TGTGCCACCAGTGATTTATCGGACAATGAGCAGTTCTTC.

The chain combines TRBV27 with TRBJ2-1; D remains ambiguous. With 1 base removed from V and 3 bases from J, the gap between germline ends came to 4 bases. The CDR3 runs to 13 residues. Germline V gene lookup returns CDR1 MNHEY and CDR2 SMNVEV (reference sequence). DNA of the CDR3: TGTGCCAGCAGTTTATACCTCTACAATGAGCAGTTCTTC. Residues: CASSLYLYNEQFF.

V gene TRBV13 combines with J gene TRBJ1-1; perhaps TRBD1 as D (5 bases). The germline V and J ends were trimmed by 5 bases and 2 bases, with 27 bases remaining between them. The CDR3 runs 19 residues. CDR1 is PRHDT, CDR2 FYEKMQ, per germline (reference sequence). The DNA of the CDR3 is TGTGCCAGCAGCCCGCCAATTCAGGGCCCCCGATATGAAAACACTGAAGCTTTCTTT. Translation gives CASSPPIQGPRYENTEAFF.

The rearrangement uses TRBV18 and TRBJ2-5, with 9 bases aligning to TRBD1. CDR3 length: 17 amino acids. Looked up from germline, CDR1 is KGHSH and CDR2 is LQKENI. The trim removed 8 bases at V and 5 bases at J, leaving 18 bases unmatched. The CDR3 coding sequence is TGTGCCAGCCACAACAGCCCCTGGGACAGGGAGTCGGAGACCCAGTACTTC. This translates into CASHNSPWDRESETQYF.

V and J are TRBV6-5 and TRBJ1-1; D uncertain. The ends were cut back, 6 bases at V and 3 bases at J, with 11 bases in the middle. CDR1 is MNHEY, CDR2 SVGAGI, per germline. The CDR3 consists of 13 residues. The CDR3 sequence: CASSRGRDTEAFF. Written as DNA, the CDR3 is TGTGCCAGCAGCCGCGGACGGGACACTGAAGCTTTCTTT.

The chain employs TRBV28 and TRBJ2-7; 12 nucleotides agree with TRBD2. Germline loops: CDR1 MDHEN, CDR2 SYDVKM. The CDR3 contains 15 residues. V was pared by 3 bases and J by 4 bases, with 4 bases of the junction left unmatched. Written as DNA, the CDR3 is TGTGCCAGCAGTTTTCCTAGCGGGGGGGGTTACGAGCAGTACTTC. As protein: CASSFPSGGGYEQYF.